The table lists the clone carrying this TCR beta chain with many counts. Its antigen is not identified. The CDR3 runs to 11 residues. Trimming stripped 10 bases from V and 6 bases from J, with 10 bases between. This sample is drawn from a study of CD8 T cells in ankylosing spondylitis. Study observations and caveats: Some of the motif variants had earlier been found in reactive arthritis patients' fluid and blood. A motif of fewer than ten highly homologous TCR beta variants was seen as apparently characteristic of ankylosing spondylitis blood.

Molecular-barcoded quantitative 5'-RACE produced these TCR beta libraries. One entry per CDR3 protein results from TCRdb running MiXCR on the 5' RACE reads. This repertoire shows approximately 190,000 distinct CDR3 sequences, 13% found once; its top ten account for about 11%. This clonotype was obtained from a female donor with ankylosing spondylitis or in good health (not recorded which). Source material: blood, either unsorted or a sorted T cell fraction (not recorded which). The J gene is TRBJ2-1, the V gene TRBV12-3 or TRBV12-4; no clear D. The CDR3 nucleotides are TGTGCCACCACGGAGTTCAATGAGCAGTTCTTC. This encodes CATTEFNEQFF.